One and the same sample provided the 12 T cell receptor beta chains below, sequenced in a study of blood T cells in healthy people across ages. For the second PCR, which ran for about 6 to 11 cycles, a sample-barcoded 5' primer and a J-beta primer mix were used. TCRdb reprocessed the 5' RACE reads with MiXCR, giving one entry per CDR3 protein. The repertoire includes 650,000 to 1,000,000 distinct CDR3 sequences, about 34% of them detected once, and around 13% sits in the top ten. Sequencing was done on a sample of blood. The source of these receptors is a man between 18 and 29 years old in good health.

The table lists this clonotype with many counts. The genes are TRBV7-2 and TRBJ1-4, with D unresolved. The CDR3 contains 13 residues. Trimming removed 8 bases at V and 3 bases at J, with 10 bases between. Looked up from germline, CDR1 is SGHTA and CDR2 is FQGNSA. The CDR3 DNA sequence: TGTGCCAGCTCCTCGGAGGCTAATGAAAAACTGTTTTTT. Its translation is CASSSEANEKLFF.

This clonotype was picked up a small number of times. The chain is built from TRBV7-9 and TRBJ2-1, with 7 bases aligning to TRBD1. Germline CDR1 is SEHNR and CDR2 is FQNEAQ (reference sequence). The CDR3 consists of 15 residues. Unmatched junction bases numbered 9, after V lost 5 bases and J lost 5 bases. The CDR3 coding sequence is TGTGCCAGCAGCGTCATGGGACAGCCAGACAATGAGCAGTTCTTC. Translated, it gives CASSVMGQPDNEQFF.

V is TRBV10-3 and J is TRBJ2-3, with D perhaps matching TRBD1 or TRBD2 (6 bases each). The CDR3 consists of 13 residues. V dropped 7 bases and J dropped 3 bases, with 11 bases sitting between them. Germline lookup yields CDR1 ENHRY and CDR2 SYGVKD. The CDR3 DNA follows: TGTGCCATCAACGGGGGCTCAACAGATACGCAGTATTTT. It specifies CAINGGSTDTQYF.

The rearrangement joins TRBV6-1 to TRBJ2-3; a weak D match, TRBD1 (5 bases). V was pared by 6 bases and J by 6 bases, with 13 bases between. The CDR3 covers 13 residues. Germline values: CDR1 MNHNS, CDR2 SASEGT. The CDR3 spells CASRRDRQDTQYF. The DNA of the CDR3 is TGTGCCAGCAGGAGAGATAGACAGGATACGCAGTATTTT.

This rearrangement joins TRBV2 to TRBJ1-1, with D possibly matching TRBD1 (6 bases). With 4 bases removed from V and 1 base from J, the gap between germline ends came to 16 bases. This CDR3 is 16 amino acids long. The V gene's germline CDR1 is SNHLY and CDR2 FYNNEI. For the CDR3, the DNA is TGTGCCAGCAGTGCGGCGGGGGGCGAATGGAACACTGAAGCTTTCTTT. Residues: CASSAAGGEWNTEAFF.

The rearrangement links TRBV7-8 to TRBJ1-2; D is perhaps TRBD1 (6 bases). Per germline, CDR1 SGHVS and CDR2 FQNEAQ. The length of the CDR3 is 16 residues. Deletions cut 3 bases from V and 3 bases from J, with 17 bases between. The CDR3 region has the DNA TGTGCCAGCAGCTTCGGACGGGGGGCGCGGGACTATGGCTACACCTTC. Protein sequence: CASSFGRGARDYGYTF.

This clonotype was observed once. This chain links TRBV20-1 with TRBJ2-7, with D perhaps assigned TRBD1 or TRBD2 (5 bases each). Germline loops: CDR1 DFQATT, CDR2 SNEGSKA (reference sequence). Trimming cost V 2 bases and J 0 bases, with 14 bases left between them. The CDR3 consists of 15 residues. The chain's CDR3 is CSARPTGGSSYEQYF. Written as DNA, the CDR3 is TGCAGTGCTAGACCTACTGGGGGAAGCTCCTACGAGCAGTACTTC.

This clonotype was seen more than once but under ten times. This chain joins TRBV4-1 and TRBJ2-2, with D perhaps being TRBD1 or TRBD2 (5 bases each). The V end was cut by 0 bases, the J end by 2 bases, with 16 bases between. The CDR3 has 18 residues. Per the germline V gene, CDR1 is MGHRA and CDR2 is YSYEKL. The CDR3 DNA reads TGCGCCAGCAGCCAAGAACGGGGCAACCCATTCAACACCGGGGAGCTGTTTTTT. The encoded protein is CASSQERGNPFNTGELFF.

This clonotype was picked up many times. The chain links TRBV30 to TRBJ2-7; D not resolved. Per germline, CDR1 GTSNPN and CDR2 SVGIG (reference sequence). With 3 bases removed from V and 3 bases from J, the gap between germline ends came to 6 bases. The CDR3 runs to 11 residues. CDR3 bases: TGTGCCTGGAGCGGCAGCTACGAGCAGTACTTC. Its protein is CAWSGSYEQYF.

This clonotype has just a few counts. The rearrangement joins TRBV12-3 or TRBV12-4 to TRBJ1-4, with 7 positions matching TRBD1. There are 16 residues in the CDR3. With 7 bases clipped from V and 0 bases from J, the junction kept 8 bases outside the gene matches. The CDR3 here is CASTNRGRATNEKLFF. The CDR3, as DNA: TGTGCCAGCACCAACAGGGGTAGGGCAACTAATGAAAAACTGTTTTTT.

The chain has TRBV7-9 and TRBJ1-1, with TRBD1 matching 9 bases. CDR1 SEHNR and CDR2 FQNEAQ come from the germline V gene (reference sequence). Unmatched junction bases numbered 5, after V lost 2 bases and J lost 4 bases. The CDR3 is 15 residues long. CDR3 DNA sequence: TGTGCCAGCAGCTTACACAGGACAGGGGCCACTGAAGCTTTCTTT. Its protein is CASSLHRTGATEAFF.

This chain uses TRBV7-2 with TRBJ1-3; no clear D. CDR3 length: 17 residues. V shed 1 base and J shed 3 bases, with 16 bases lying between them. Germline lookup yields CDR1 SGHTA and CDR2 FQGNSA. CDR3 sequence: CASSLGVPSFVGNTIYF. CDR3 bases: TGTGCCAGCAGCTTAGGGGTGCCAAGTTTTGTTGGAAACACCATATATTTT.